Following are 2 T cell receptor beta chains from one sample sequenced in a study of blood T cell repertoires in COVID-19. Assay: immunoSEQ multiplex PCR; the TCRdb copy retains only in-frame clones and omits some. The table lists approximately 470,000 clones, around 87% of them singletons. The sample consisted of PBMCs or T cells enriched from blood (not recorded which). The source is a woman aged 18-29 years who had recovered from COVID-19.

The genes are TRBV5-5 and TRBJ2-5; 9 positions match TRBD2. V trimming: 4 bases; J trimming: 5 bases; junction bases outside the gene matches: 9. Germline CDR1 SGHKS, CDR2 YYEKEE (reference sequence). This CDR3 contains 15 residues. CDR3 in DNA: TGTGCCAGCAGCCAACAGCGGGGGGCCATCGAGACCCAGTACTTC. Translation gives CASSQQRGAIETQYF.

The genes are TRBV5-6 and TRBJ2-3, with 9 bases identical to TRBD2. Trimming cost V 3 bases and J 3 bases; bases outside gene matches: 2. There are 14 residues in the CDR3. CDR1 is SGHDT and CDR2 is YYEEEE in the germline V gene. This chain's CDR3 is CASSSLAGTDTQYF. CDR3 DNA: TGTGCCAGCAGCTCCCTAGCGGGGACAGATACGCAGTATTTT.